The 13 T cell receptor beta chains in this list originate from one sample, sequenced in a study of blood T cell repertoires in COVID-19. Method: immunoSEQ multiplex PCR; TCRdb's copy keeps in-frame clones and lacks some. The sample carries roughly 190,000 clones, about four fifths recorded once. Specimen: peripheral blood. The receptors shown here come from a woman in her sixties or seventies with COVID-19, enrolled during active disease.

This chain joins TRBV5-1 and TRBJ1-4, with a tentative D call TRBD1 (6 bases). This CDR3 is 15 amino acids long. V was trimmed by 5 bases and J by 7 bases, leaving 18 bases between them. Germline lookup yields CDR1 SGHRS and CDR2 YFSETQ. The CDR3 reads CASRPTGKGGEKLFF. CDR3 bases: TGCGCCAGCAGGCCTACAGGGAAGGGCGGTGAAAAACTGTTTTTT. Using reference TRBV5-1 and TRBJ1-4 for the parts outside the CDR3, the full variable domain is KAGVTQTPRYLIKTRGQQVTLSCSPISGHRSVSWYQQTPGQGLQFLFEYFSETQRNKGNFPGRFSGRQFSNSRSEMNVSTLELGDSALYLCASRPTGKGGEKLFFGSGTQLSVL.

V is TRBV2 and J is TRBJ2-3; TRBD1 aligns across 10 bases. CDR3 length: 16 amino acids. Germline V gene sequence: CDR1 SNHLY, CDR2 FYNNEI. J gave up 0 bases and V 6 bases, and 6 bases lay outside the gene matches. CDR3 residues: CASSERTGGSTDTQYF. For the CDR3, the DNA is TGTGCCAGCAGCGAACGGACAGGGGGAAGCACAGATACGCAGTATTTT.

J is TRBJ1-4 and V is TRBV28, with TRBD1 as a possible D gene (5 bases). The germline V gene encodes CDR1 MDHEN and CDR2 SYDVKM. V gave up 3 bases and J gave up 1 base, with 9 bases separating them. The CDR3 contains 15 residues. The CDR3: CASSLGGGTNEKLFF. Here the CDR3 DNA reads TGTGCCAGCAGTTTGGGGGGGGGAACTAATGAAAAACTGTTTTTT.

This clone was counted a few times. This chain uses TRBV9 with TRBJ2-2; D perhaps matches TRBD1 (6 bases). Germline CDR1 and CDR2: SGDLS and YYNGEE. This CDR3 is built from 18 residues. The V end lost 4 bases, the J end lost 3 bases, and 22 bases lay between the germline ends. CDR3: CASSTQPPAGAYTGELFF. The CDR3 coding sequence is TGTGCCAGCAGCACCCAACCCCCGGCAGGGGCTTACACCGGGGAGCTGTTTTTT. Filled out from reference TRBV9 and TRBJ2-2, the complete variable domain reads DSGVTQTPKHLITATGQRVTLRCSPRSGDLSVYWYQQSLDQGLQFLIQYYNGEERAKGNILERFSAQQFPDLHSELNLSSLELGDSALYFCASSTQPPAGAYTGELFFGEGSRLTVL.

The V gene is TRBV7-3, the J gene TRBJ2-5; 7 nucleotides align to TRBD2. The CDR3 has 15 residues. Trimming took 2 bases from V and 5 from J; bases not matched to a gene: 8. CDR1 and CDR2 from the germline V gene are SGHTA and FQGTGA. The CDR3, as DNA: TGTGCCAGCAGCTTAGTGGGAGGGCCCGATGAGACCCAGTACTTC. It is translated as CASSLVGGPDETQYF.

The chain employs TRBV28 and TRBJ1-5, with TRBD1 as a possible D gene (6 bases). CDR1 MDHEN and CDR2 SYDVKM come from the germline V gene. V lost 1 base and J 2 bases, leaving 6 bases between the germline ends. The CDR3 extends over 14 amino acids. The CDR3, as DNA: TGTGCCAGCAGTTTATACAGGGGCAATCAGCCCCAGCATTTT. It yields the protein CASSLYRGNQPQHF.

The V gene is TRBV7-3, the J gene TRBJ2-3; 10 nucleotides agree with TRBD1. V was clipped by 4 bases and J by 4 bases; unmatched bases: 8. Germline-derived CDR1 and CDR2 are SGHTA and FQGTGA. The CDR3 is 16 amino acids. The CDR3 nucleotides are TGTGCCAGCAGCTACAATCCCGGGACAGGGGCAGATACGCAGTATTTT. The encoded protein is CASSYNPGTGADTQYF.

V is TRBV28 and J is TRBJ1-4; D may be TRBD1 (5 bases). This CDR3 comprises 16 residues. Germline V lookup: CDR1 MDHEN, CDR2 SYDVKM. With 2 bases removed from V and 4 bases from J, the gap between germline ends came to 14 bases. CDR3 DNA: TGTGCCAGCAGTTTACCGTTTGGGGGGATTAATGAAAAACTGTTTTTT. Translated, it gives CASSLPFGGINEKLFF.

CDR3 in amino acids: CASSLGQYSYEQYF. The CDR3, as DNA: TGTGCCAGCAGCTTGGGACAGTACTCCTACGAGCAGTACTTC. This chain connects TRBV7-8 to TRBJ2-7; TRBD1 aligns across 7 bases. There are 14 residues in the CDR3. V was clipped by 3 bases and J by 0 bases; unmatched bases: 2. CDR1 is SGHVS, CDR2 FQNEAQ, per germline.

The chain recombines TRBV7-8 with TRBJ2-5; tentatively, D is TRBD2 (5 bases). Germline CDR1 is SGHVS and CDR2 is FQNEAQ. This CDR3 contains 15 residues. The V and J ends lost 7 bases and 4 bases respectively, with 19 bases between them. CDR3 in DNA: TGTGCCAGCATAGCTTCACGGGAAGTAGCAGAGACCCAGTACTTC. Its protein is CASIASREVAETQYF. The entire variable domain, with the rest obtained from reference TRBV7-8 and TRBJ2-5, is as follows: GAGVSQSPRYKVAKRGQDVALRCDPISGHVSLFWYQQALGQGPEFLTYFQNEAQLDKSGLPSDRFFAERPEGSVSTLKIQRTQQEDSAVYLCASIASREVAETQYFGPGTRLLVL.

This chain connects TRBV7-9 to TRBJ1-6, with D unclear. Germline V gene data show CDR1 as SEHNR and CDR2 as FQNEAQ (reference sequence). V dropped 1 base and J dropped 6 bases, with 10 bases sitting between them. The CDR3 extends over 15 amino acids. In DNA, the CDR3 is TGTGCCAGCAGCTTAGGGGCCTTAGGTAATTCACCCCTCCACTTT. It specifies CASSLGALGNSPLHF.

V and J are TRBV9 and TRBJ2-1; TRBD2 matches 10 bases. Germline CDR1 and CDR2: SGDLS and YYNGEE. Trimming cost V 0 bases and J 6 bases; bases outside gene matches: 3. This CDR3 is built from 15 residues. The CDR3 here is CASSVAASGSNEQFF. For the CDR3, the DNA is TGTGCCAGCAGCGTAGCGGCTAGCGGGAGCAATGAGCAGTTCTTC. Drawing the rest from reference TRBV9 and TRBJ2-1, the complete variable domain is DSGVTQTPKHLITATGQRVTLRCSPRSGDLSVYWYQQSLDQGLQFLIQYYNGEERAKGNILERFSAQQFPDLHSELNLSSLELGDSALYFCASSVAASGSNEQFFGPGTRLTVL.

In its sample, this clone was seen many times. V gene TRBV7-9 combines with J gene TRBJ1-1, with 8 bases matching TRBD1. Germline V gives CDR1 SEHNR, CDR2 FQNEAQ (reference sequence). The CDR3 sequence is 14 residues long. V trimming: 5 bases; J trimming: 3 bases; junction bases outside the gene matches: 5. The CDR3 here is CASSTTGEDTEAFF. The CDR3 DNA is TGTGCCAGCAGCACGACAGGGGAGGACACTGAAGCTTTCTTT.